A single sample gave rise to the 12 T cell receptor beta chains below, sequenced in a study of Ad26.COV2.S vaccination and SARS-CoV-2 variants. Stated treatment: roughly 19 received Ad26.COV2.S at low or high dose, single or two shots; 5 received placebo; per-sample allocation not given. Vaccine and placebo recipients were sampled on day 63 after the first injection. Measured with immunoSEQ multiplex PCR; TCRdb has only the in-frame clones, and not every one. The sample has 200,000 to 300,000 clones; roughly 87% are singletons. The material was peripheral blood, obtained in a trial of Ad26.COV2.S vaccine versus placebo. The receptors were sampled from a person between 18 and 65 years old who received the Ad26.COV2.S COVID-19 vaccine or a placebo.

V gene TRBV5-8 combines with J gene TRBJ2-4, with D uncertain. Germline CDR1 is SGHTS and CDR2 is YDEGEE. The CDR3 loop spans 16 amino acids. V dropped 3 bases and J dropped 1 base, with 14 bases sitting between them. CDR3 sequence (DNA): TGTGCCAGCAGCTATAGGTCGTTGGGGGCCAAAAACATTCAGTACTTC. Translated, it gives CASSYRSLGAKNIQYF.

This clone has only a few counts. The V gene is TRBV10-2, the J gene TRBJ1-5; D is possibly TRBD1 (6 bases). Germline V gene sequence: CDR1 WSHSY, CDR2 SAAADI. CDR3 length: 18 residues. V lost 4 bases, J lost 4 bases, and 23 bases lay in between. CDR3 amino acids: CASSGGDFLGTKNQPQHF. As DNA, the CDR3 is TGCGCCAGCAGTGGGGGCGACTTTCTTGGGACAAAAAATCAGCCCCAGCATTTT.

This clone was observed once. Other DNA sequences in the sample encode the same CDR3. This chain links TRBV12-3 or TRBV12-4 with TRBJ2-2; unclear D gene. Deletions cut 6 bases from V and 2 bases from J, with 1 base between. The CDR3 contains 11 residues. CDR3 protein: CASRNTGELFF. The CDR3 nucleotides are TGTGCCAGCAGAAACACCGGGGAGCTGTTTTTT.

The rearrangement uses TRBV18 and TRBJ1-4; 10 bases agree with TRBD1. The V and J ends lost 3 bases and 0 bases, in that order; junction bases with no gene match: 7. Per germline, CDR1 KGHSH and CDR2 LQKENI. The CDR3 extends over 18 amino acids. For the CDR3, the DNA is TGTGCCAGCTCACCGACGGGACAGGGGTCTGCAACTAATGAAAAACTGTTTTTT. Encoded protein: CASSPTGQGSATNEKLFF.

The rearrangement links TRBV2 to TRBJ2-7, with TRBD2 matching 9 bases. CDR1 SNHLY and CDR2 FYNNEI come from the germline V gene. This CDR3 is 14 amino acids long. J lost 3 bases, V lost 10 bases, and 10 bases had no gene match. Here the CDR3 DNA reads TGTGCCACCGATTCTAGCGGGATCGGCTACGAGCAGTACGTC. Its protein is CATDSSGIGYEQYV.

The chain combines TRBV5-1 with TRBJ1-3; 7 bases align to TRBD1. Losses at the gene ends were 4 bases for V and 3 bases for J; bases not matched to a gene: 4. Germline CDR1 is SGHRS and CDR2 is YFSETQ. CDR3 size: 14 residues. Here the CDR3 reads CASSEGAIGNTIYF. In DNA, the CDR3 is TGCGCCAGCAGCGAGGGGGCCATTGGAAACACCATATATTTT.

The chain employs TRBV2 and TRBJ1-4; D is uncertain. This CDR3 spans 11 amino acids. V was trimmed by 2 bases and J by 7 bases, leaving 2 bases between them. The V gene's germline CDR1 is SNHLY and CDR2 FYNNEI. DNA for the CDR3: TGTGCCAGCAGTGAATTTGAAAAACTGTTTTTT. Its translation: CASSEFEKLFF.

The rearrangement links TRBV4-1 to TRBJ2-4, with D hard to call. The V end lost 1 base, the J end lost 0 bases, and 4 bases lay between the germline ends. This CDR3 comprises 14 residues. Germline values: CDR1 MGHRA, CDR2 YSYEKL. The DNA for the CDR3 is TGCGCCAGCAGCCAAGGTCTAGCCAAAAACATTCAGTACTTC. Amino acid sequence: CASSQGLAKNIQYF.

The V call is TRBV7-9, the J call TRBJ1-5, with D tentatively TRBD1 (6 bases). CDR1 is SEHNR and CDR2 is FQNEAQ in the germline V gene (reference sequence). Trimming removed 4 bases from V and 3 bases from J, with 13 bases in between. The CDR3 sequence is 15 residues long. The CDR3 nucleotides are TGTGCCAGCAGCTACGCACAGGGAGACAATCAGCCCCAGCATTTT. Translation: CASSYAQGDNQPQHF.

The chain recombines TRBV18 with TRBJ2-2; 11 nucleotides match TRBD1. The V and J ends lost 0 bases and 8 bases, in that order; junction bases with no gene match: 2. The CDR3 runs to 15 residues. The germline CDR1 and CDR2 sequences are KGHSH and LQKENI. CDR3 residues: CASSPPGQGEGELFF. The CDR3 region has the DNA TGTGCCAGCTCACCACCGGGACAGGGGGAAGGGGAGCTGTTTTTT.

V gene TRBV6-5 combines with J gene TRBJ1-2; 8 nucleotides align to TRBD1. Germline V lookup: CDR1 MNHEY, CDR2 SVGAGI. With 3 bases clipped from V and 4 bases from J, the junction kept 7 bases outside the gene matches. CDR3 size: 15 residues. The chain's CDR3 is CASSYGQGASYGYTF. CDR3 DNA sequence: TGTGCCAGCAGTTATGGGCAGGGGGCTTCCTATGGCTACACCTTC.

This chain links TRBV6-2 or TRBV6-3 with TRBJ2-7; no clear D. The V and J ends lost 6 bases and 0 bases respectively, with 18 bases between them. Germline CDR1 MNHEY, CDR2 SVGEGT. The CDR3 sequence is 16 residues long. The CDR3 DNA is TGTGCCAGCAGCCTGCCCCTTGGCTCGACCTCCTACGAGCAGTACTTC. It is translated as CASSLPLGSTSYEQYF.